Listed below are T cell receptor beta chains from one sample, sequenced in a study of human T cells and chemical hapten exposure. TCRdb reprocessed the RACE reads with MiXCR, giving one entry per CDR3 protein. The sample lists roughly 100,000 distinct CDR3 sequences, 11% seen once, with around 3.1% in the top ten. Specimen: whole blood, collected in connection with sensitization to the hapten diphenylcyclopropenone (DPC). All receptors derive from a woman aged 55-70 years with alopecia areata. Some clones in this sample may be carry-over from other donors' samples. CDR3s include the opening cysteine and the closing phenylalanine or tryptophan. A D gene is named only where the DNA matches it firmly. The listing skips clone size in some rows; elsewhere it reads once, few, many or a size class.

j_call clone_size v_call d_call cdr3_aa cdr3_nt
TRBJ1-1 few TRBV7-8 . CASSLEHTREPVTEAFF TGTGCCAGCAGCTTAGAACACACCCGGGAACCAGTCACTGAAGCTTTCTTT
TRBJ1-3 many TRBV29-1 . CSVGSDGNTIYF TGCAGCGTAGGGTCTGATGGAAACACCATATATTTT
TRBJ2-7 . TRBV20-1 . CSARDDPTDEQYF TGCAGTGCTAGAGATGATCCCACCGACGAGCAGTACTTC
TRBJ2-5 few TRBV5-1 . CASSLGQNVPYQETQYF TGCGCCAGCAGCTTGGGACAGAACGTCCCGTACCAAGAGACCCAGTACTTC
TRBJ2-3 many TRBV9 . CASSVVGSTDTQYF TGTGCCAGCAGCGTAGTAGGGTCCACAGATACGCAGTATTTT
TRBJ1-4 many TRBV12-3/TRBV12-4 . CASSLSGGGEKLFF TGTGCCAGCAGTTTATCGGGGGGTGGCGAAAAACTGTTTTTT
TRBJ2-7 many TRBV5-4 TRBD1 CASSYAGTGIYEQYF TGTGCCAGCAGTTACGCCGGGACAGGGATCTACGAGCAGTACTTC
TRBJ2-3 many TRBV5-5 TRBD1 CASRKTGITTDTQYF TGTGCCAGCAGGAAGACAGGGATAACGACAGATACGCAGTATTTT
TRBJ2-3 many TRBV29-1 . CSVLQVSGDTQYF TGCAGCGTTCTTCAGGTGTCGGGAGATACGCAGTATTTT
TRBJ1-1 many TRBV30 . CAWSALSGITEAFF TGTGCCTGGAGCGCCCTATCAGGTATCACTGAAGCTTTCTTT
TRBJ2-1 few TRBV30 . CAWSVMAAREQFF TGTGCCTGGAGTGTAATGGCAGCGCGCGAGCAGTTCTTC
TRBJ2-1 many TRBV21-1 . CASSWAGTPAFNEQFF TGTGCCAGCAGCTGGGCCGGGACGCCCGCTTTCAATGAGCAGTTCTTC
TRBJ1-2 . TRBV6-1 . CASSEGPGLNYGYTF TGTGCCAGCAGTGAAGGCCCAGGGCTGAACTATGGCTACACCTTC
TRBJ1-2 many TRBV29-1 TRBD1 CSVGRGLDGYTF TGCAGCGTTGGGAGGGGGCTGGATGGCTACACCTTC
TRBJ2-3 many TRBV20-1 TRBD2 CSARLAEITDTQYF TGCAGTGCTAGACTAGCGGAAATAACAGATACGCAGTATTTT
TRBJ1-4 . TRBV5-1 . CASSRRQQYNEKLFF TGCGCCAGCAGCCGTAGACAGCAGTATAATGAAAAACTGTTTTTT
TRBJ1-2 few TRBV9 . CASSTGTRLTGYGYTF TGTGCCAGCAGCACTGGGACACGGCTTACCGGCTATGGCTACACCTTC
TRBJ1-3 few TRBV5-1 . CASSSTASGNTIYF TGCGCCAGCAGCTCGACCGCCTCTGGAAACACCATATATTTT
TRBJ2-7 . TRBV12-3/TRBV12-4 . CASRLYPTEQYF TGTGCCAGTAGACTATACCCCACCGAGCAGTACTTC
TRBJ1-1 . TRBV7-9 . CASSLWGAAEAFF TGTGCCAGCAGCTTATGGGGGGCCGCTGAAGCTTTCTTT
TRBJ2-1 once TRBV15 . CATSRNNVQTEQFF TGTGCCACCAGCAGAAACAACGTCCAGACTGAGCAGTTCTTC
TRBJ2-2 many TRBV6-5 TRBD2 CASSYSVTSGANTGELFF TGTGCCAGCAGTTACTCGGTTACTAGCGGTGCGAACACCGGGGAGCTGTTTTTT
TRBJ1-5 . TRBV5-1 . CAAVGGATQPQHF TGCGCCGCCGTAGGCGGAGCTACTCAGCCCCAGCATTTT
TRBJ2-3 . TRBV6-1 TRBD2 CASSEHIAGGPPDTQYF TGTGCCAGCAGTGAACATATAGCGGGGGGGCCCCCAGATACGCAGTATTTT
TRBJ2-2 few TRBV10-3 TRBD2 CAISETSGVGTGELFF TGTGCCATCAGCGAGACTAGCGGGGTGGGCACCGGGGAGCTGTTTTTT
TRBJ2-7 few TRBV7-9 . CASSLGGHALSYEQYF TGTGCCAGCAGCTTAGGAGGACATGCCCTCTCCTACGAGCAGTACTTC
TRBJ1-6 many TRBV12-3/TRBV12-4 TRBD1 CASSLTRGRSPLHF TGTGCCAGCAGTCTCACCAGGGGGCGGTCACCCCTCCACTTT
TRBJ2-5 . TRBV11-2 . CASSFGDSRAQYF TGTGCCAGCAGCTTTGGGGACTCCCGGGCCCAGTACTTC
TRBJ2-1 few TRBV19 . CASSITRGRPFF TGTGCCAGTAGTATAACCAGGGGACGTCCGTTCTTC
TRBJ1-1 few TRBV9 TRBD1 CASSRQGSTEAFF TGTGCCAGCAGCAGACAGGGTAGCACTGAAGCTTTCTTT
TRBJ2-3 . TRBV13 TRBD1 CASSKNRGISTDTQYF TGTGCCAGCAGCAAAAACAGGGGCATTAGCACAGATACGCAGTATTTT
TRBJ2-1 many TRBV3-1 . CASSQGYNEQFF TGTGCCAGCAGCCAAGGGTACAATGAGCAGTTCTTC
TRBJ2-1 once TRBV5-6 . CASCLQGYGEQFF TGTGCCAGCTGCCTACAGGGCTACGGTGAGCAGTTCTTC
TRBJ1-4 . TRBV21-1 . CASNSVPGKENEKLFF TGTGCCAGCAACTCGGTCCCAGGGAAGGAGAATGAAAAACTGTTTTTT
TRBJ2-1 few TRBV24-1 TRBD1 CATSRGQGYNEQFF TGTGCCACCAGTCGGGGACAGGGTTACAATGAGCAGTTCTTC
TRBJ1-2 few TRBV27 . CASRPDSNYGYTF TGTGCCAGTCGACCGGACAGCAACTATGGCTACACCTTC
TRBJ1-5 . TRBV2 TRBD1 CASNDRAQQPQHF TGTGCCAGCAACGACAGGGCTCAGCAGCCCCAGCATTTT
TRBJ2-7 many TRBV27 TRBD2 CASSFHSGGLNEQYF TGTGCCAGCAGTTTCCACAGCGGGGGATTAAACGAGCAGTACTTC
TRBJ2-7 many TRBV6-8 . CASYRGHYEQYF TGTGCCAGCTACAGAGGACACTACGAGCAGTACTTC
TRBJ1-2 many TRBV6-1 . CASSQSQGSGYGYTF TGTGCCAGCAGTCAGTCCCAGGGGTCCGGCTATGGCTACACCTTC
TRBJ2-3 . TRBV20-1 . CSAPVDSGDPTDTQYF TGCAGTGCCCCAGTGGACTCCGGGGATCCCACAGATACGCAGTATTTT
TRBJ2-2 many TRBV2 TRBD2 CASKSLAGNTGELFF TGTGCCAGCAAAAGCCTAGCGGGCAACACCGGGGAGCTGTTTTTT
TRBJ2-3 many TRBV19 . CASTPGNTDTQYF TGTGCCAGTACCCCGGGGAACACAGATACGCAGTATTTT
TRBJ2-7 many TRBV25-1 . CASSALSRDEQYF TGTGCCAGCAGTGCCCTAAGTCGAGACGAGCAGTACTTC
TRBJ2-3 many TRBV7-2 TRBD2 CASSTRLAADTQYF TGTGCCAGCAGCACGCGACTAGCGGCAGATACGCAGTATTTT
TRBJ2-5 few TRBV7-2 . CASSRQLQETQYF TGTGCCAGCAGCCGACAGCTACAAGAGACCCAGTACTTC
TRBJ1-1 many TRBV12-3/TRBV12-4 . CASSSVGEREAFF TGTGCCAGCAGTTCAGTGGGGGAACGGGAAGCTTTCTTT